One T cell receptor (beta chain) is described in this entry. This sample stems from a study of blood T cell repertoires in COVID-19. Study information: Specimens from acute and convalescent COVID-19 originated in the United States, Italy and Spain. T cells, B-cell-depleted T cells, or PBMCs supplied cDNA or gDNA.

CDR1 and CDR2 from the germline V gene are SGHRS and YFSETQ. The CDR3 loop spans 16 amino acids. V trimming: 3 bases; J trimming: 4 bases; junction bases outside the gene matches: 7. As processed by the authors: Reference gene primer amplification yielded estimated nucleated cell counts. TCRdb's copy holds only in-frame clones and misses some; the assay was immunoSEQ multiplex PCR. For V, J and clone size, that table is used; D and trimming come from the DNA. The table lists 72,000 or so clones, over 80% of them singletons. The sample was peripheral blood. The J gene is TRBJ2-5, the V gene TRBV5-1; 12 bases agree with TRBD2. The clonotype comes from a man aged 45-65 years with active COVID-19. CDR3 amino acids: CASSSTTSGSGETQYF. CDR3 bases: TGCGCCAGCAGCTCCACGACTAGCGGGAGCGGAGAGACCCAGTACTTC. The full variable domain, rest sourced from reference TRBV5-1 and TRBJ2-5, is KAGVTQTPRYLIKTRGQQVTLSCSPISGHRSVSWYQQTPGQGLQFLFEYFSETQRNKGNFPGRFSGRQFSNSRSEMNVSTLELGDSALYLCASSSTTSGSGETQYFGPGTRLLVL.